Reported below is one T cell receptor (beta chain). Trimming pared 4 bases from V and 0 bases from J, leaving 14 bases between. The CDR3 is made up of 15 amino acids. Germline V gene lookup returns CDR1 SGHDT and CDR2 YYEEEE. PCR amplification relied on 60 Vbeta primers (plus 13 Jbeta primers). The method was immunoSEQ multiplex PCR; TCRdb's version includes in-frame clones alone and lacks a portion of them. The top ten clones hold about 2.2% of a sample with around 100,000 clones, approximately 58% of them seen once. The data were taken from a study of cytomegalovirus exposure and HLA in healthy donors.

This clonotype was obtained from a woman aged 25 to 45 in good health and CMV-seronegative. The sequenced material came from PBMCs. The chain links TRBV5-6 to TRBJ2-7, with TRBD2 as a possible D gene (5 bases). CDR3 nucleotide sequence: TGTGCCAGCAGCCTACTACGGGGAAGCTCCTACGAGCAGTACTTC. This translates into CASSLLRGSSYEQYF.